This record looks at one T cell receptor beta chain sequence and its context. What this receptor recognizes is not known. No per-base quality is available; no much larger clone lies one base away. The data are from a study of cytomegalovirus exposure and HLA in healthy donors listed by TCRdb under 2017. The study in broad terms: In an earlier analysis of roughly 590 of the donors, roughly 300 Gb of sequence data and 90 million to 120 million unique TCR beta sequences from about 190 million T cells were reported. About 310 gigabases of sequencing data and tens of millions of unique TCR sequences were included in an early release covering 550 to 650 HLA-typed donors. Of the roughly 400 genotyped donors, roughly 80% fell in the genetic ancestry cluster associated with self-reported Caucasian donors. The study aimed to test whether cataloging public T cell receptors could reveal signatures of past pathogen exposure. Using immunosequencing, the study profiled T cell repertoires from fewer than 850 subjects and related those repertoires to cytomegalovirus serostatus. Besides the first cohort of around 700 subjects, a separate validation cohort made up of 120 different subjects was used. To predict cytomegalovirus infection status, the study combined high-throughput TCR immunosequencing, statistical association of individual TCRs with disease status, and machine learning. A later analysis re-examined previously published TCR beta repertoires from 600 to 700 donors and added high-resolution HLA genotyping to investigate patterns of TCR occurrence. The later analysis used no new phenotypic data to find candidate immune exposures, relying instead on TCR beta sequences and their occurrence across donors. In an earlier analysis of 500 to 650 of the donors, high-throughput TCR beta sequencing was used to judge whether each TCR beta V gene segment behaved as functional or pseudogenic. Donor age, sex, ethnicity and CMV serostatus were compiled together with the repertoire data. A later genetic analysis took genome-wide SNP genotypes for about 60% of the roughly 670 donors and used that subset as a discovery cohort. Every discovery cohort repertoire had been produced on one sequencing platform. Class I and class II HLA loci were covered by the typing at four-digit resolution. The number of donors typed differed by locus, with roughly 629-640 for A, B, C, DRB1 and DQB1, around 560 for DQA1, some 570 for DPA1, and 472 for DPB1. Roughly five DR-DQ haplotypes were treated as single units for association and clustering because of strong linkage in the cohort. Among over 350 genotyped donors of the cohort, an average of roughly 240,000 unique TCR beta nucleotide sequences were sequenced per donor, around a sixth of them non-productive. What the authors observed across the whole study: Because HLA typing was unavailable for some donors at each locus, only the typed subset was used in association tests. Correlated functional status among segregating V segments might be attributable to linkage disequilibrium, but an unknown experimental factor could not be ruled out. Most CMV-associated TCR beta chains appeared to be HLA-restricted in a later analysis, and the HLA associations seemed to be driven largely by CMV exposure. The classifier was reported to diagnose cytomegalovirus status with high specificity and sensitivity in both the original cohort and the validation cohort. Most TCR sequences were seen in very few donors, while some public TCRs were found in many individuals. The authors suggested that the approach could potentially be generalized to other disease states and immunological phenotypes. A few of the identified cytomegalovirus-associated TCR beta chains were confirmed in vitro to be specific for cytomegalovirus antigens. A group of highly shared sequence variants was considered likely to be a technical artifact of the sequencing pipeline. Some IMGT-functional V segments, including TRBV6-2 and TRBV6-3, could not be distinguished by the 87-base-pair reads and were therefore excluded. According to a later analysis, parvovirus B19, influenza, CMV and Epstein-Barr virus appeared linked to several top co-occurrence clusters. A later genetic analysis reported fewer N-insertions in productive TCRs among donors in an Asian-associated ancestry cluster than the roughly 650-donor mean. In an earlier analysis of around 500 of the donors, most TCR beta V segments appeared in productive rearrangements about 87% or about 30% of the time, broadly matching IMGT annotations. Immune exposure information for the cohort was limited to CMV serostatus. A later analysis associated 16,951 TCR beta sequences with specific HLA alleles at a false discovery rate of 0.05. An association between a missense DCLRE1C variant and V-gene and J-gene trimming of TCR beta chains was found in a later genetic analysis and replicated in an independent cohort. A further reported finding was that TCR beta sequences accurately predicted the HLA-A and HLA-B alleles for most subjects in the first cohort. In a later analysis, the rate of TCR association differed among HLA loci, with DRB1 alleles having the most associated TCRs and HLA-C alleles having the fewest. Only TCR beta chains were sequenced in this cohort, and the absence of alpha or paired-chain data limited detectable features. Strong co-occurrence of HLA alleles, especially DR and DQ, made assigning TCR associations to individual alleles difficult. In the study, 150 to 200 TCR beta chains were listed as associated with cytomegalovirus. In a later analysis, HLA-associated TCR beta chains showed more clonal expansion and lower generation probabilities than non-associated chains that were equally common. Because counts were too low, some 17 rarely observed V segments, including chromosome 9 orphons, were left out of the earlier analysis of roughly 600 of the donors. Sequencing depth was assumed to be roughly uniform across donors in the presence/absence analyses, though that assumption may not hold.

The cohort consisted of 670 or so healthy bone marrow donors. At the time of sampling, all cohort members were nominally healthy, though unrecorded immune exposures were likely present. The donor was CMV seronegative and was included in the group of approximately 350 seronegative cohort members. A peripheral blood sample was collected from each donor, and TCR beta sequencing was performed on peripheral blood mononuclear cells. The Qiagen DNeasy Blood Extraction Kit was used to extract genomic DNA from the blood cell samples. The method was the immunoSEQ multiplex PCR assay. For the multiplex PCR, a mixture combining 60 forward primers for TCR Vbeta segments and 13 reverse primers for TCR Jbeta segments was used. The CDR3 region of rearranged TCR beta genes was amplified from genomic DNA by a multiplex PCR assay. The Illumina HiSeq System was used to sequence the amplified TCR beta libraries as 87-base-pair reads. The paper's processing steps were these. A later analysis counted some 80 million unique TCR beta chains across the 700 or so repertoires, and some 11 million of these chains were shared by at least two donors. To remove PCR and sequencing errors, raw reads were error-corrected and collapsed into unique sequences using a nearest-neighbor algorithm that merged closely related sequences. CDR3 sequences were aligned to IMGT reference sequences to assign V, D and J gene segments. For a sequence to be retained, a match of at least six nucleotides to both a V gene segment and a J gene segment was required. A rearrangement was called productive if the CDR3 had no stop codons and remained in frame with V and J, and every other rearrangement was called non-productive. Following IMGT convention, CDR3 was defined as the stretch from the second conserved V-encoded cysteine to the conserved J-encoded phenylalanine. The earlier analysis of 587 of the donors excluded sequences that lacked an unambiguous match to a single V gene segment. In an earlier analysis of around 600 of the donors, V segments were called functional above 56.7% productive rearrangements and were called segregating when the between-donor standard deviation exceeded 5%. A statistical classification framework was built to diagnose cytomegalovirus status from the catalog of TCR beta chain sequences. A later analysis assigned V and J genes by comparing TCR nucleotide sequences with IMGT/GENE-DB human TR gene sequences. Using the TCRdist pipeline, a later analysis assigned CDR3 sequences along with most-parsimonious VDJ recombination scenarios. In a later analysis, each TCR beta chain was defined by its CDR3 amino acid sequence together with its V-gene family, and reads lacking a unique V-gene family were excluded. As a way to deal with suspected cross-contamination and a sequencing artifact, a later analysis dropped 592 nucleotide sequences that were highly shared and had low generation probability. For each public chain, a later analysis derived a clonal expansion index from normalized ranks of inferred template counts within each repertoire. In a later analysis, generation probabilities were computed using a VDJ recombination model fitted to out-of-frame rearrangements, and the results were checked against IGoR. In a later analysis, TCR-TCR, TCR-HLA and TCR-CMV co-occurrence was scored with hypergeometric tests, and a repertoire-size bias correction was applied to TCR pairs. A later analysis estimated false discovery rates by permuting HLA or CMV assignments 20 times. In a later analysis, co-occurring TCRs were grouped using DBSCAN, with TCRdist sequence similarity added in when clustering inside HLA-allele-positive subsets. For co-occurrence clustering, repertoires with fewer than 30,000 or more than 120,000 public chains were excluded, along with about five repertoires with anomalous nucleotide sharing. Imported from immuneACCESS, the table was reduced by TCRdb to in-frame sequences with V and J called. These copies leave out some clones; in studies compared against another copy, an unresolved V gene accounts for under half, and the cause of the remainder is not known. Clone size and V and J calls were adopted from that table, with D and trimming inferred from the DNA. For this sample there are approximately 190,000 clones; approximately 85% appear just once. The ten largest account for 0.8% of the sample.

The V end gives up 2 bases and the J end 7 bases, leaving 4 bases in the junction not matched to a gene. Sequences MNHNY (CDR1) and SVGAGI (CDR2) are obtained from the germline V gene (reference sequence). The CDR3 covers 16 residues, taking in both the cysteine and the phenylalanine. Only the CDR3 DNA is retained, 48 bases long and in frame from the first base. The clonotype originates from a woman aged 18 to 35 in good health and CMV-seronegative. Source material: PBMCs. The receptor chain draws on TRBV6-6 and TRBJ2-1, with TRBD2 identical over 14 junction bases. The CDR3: CASSYTTSGGVNEQFF. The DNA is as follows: TGTGCCAGCAGTTACACGACTAGCGGGGGGGTAAATGAGCAGTTCTTC.